This passage covers 25 T cell receptor beta chains from one sample sequenced in a study of T-cell reconstitution after alpha-beta-depleted transplantation in children. Unique molecular identifiers were built into the TCRbeta library. TCRdb used MiXCR to reprocess the PCR reads, holding one entry per CDR3 protein. The table has some 590,000 distinct CDR3 sequences, about 10% seen once. This sample comprised PBMCs from the stem cell graft donor, obtained from the stem cell graft. The receptors were gathered from a human donor who donated a stem cell graft to a child with acute myeloid leukemia.

A few counts support this clonotype. V gene TRBV29-1 combines with J gene TRBJ2-1; D is uncertain. CDR3 length: 17 residues. The germline V gene encodes CDR1 SQVTM and CDR2 ANQGSEA. V was shortened by 1 base and J by 0 bases, with 16 bases between the two germline ends. CDR3 sequence (DNA): TGCAGCGTTGAAGGGGGTGGGATCTCGAGCTCCTACAATGAGCAGTTCTTC. Its translation: CSVEGGGISSSYNEQFF.

The rearrangement joins TRBV15 to TRBJ2-5; 10 nucleotides line up with TRBD2. The CDR3 runs 17 residues. Per germline, CDR1 LNHNV and CDR2 YYDKDF (reference sequence). V shed 2 bases, J shed 5 bases, and the junction held 11 bases outside the gene matches. In DNA form, the CDR3 reads TGTGCCACCAGCAGATCCGGGCTAGCGGGAGCGGGTGAGACCCAGTACTTC. Protein product: CATSRSGLAGAGETQYF.

CDR3 loop: CASSGTGALTGANVLTF. For the CDR3, the DNA is TGTGCCAGCAGCGGGACAGGGGCCCTGACGGGGGCCAACGTCCTGACTTTC. J is TRBJ2-6 and V is TRBV7-9; 10 nucleotides align to TRBD1. The CDR3 runs 17 residues. V dropped 5 bases and J dropped 4; count of bases not matched to a gene: 8. CDR1 and CDR2 (germline): SEHNR, FQNEAQ (reference sequence).

This clonotype was counted many times. The CDR3 region is CASRNRVNEQFF. CDR3 DNA sequence: TGTGCCAGCAGGAACAGGGTAAATGAGCAGTTCTTC. The V gene is TRBV12-3 or TRBV12-4, the J gene TRBJ2-1, with D possibly matching TRBD1 (6 bases). V was cut by 6 bases and J by 7 bases, with 10 bases left in between. The CDR3 length is 12 residues.

The chain combines TRBV20-1 with TRBJ2-1; no definite D call. Germline lookup yields CDR1 DFQATT and CDR2 SNEGSKA (reference sequence). V was pared by 6 bases and J by 5 bases, with 14 bases between. CDR3 length: 13 residues. CDR3: CSAAPTINNEQFF. The CDR3 coding sequence is TGCAGTGCCGCCCCCACTATCAACAATGAGCAGTTCTTC.

The chain employs TRBV20-1 and TRBJ1-5; 7 nucleotides align to TRBD1. V shed 5 bases, J shed 2 bases, and the junction held 6 bases outside the gene matches. CDR1 is DFQATT and CDR2 is SNEGSKA in the germline V gene (reference sequence). The length of the CDR3 is 14 residues. CDR3 coding DNA: TGCAGTGCTCGGACAGGCGGTCGCAATCAGCCCCAGCATTTT. It translates to CSARTGGRNQPQHF.

This clonotype was seen repeatedly, ten times or more. The CDR3 nucleotides are TGCAGTGCTCTCGCTAGCGGAGCCCCGGGCACCGGGGAGCTGTTTTTT. It specifies CSALASGAPGTGELFF. V gene TRBV20-1 combines with J gene TRBJ2-2; TRBD2 matches 7 bases. CDR1 and CDR2 from the germline V gene are DFQATT and SNEGSKA (reference sequence). The ends lost 5 bases at V and 4 bases at J; junction bases unmatched: 13. This CDR3 contains 16 residues.

This clonotype was seen ten or more times. The chain couples TRBV12-3 or TRBV12-4 to TRBJ2-7, with D tentatively TRBD1 or TRBD2 (5 bases each). V was pared by 5 bases and J by 2 bases, with 13 bases between. The CDR3 is 14 residues long. The CDR3 sequence: CASSPGTRAYEQYF. Here the CDR3 DNA reads TGTGCCAGCAGTCCCGGGACCCGAGCCTACGAGCAGTACTTC.

The J gene is TRBJ2-3, the V gene TRBV5-6, with D possibly called TRBD1 or TRBD2 (5 bases each). Germline assignment: CDR1 SGHDT and CDR2 YYEEEE. V shed 3 bases and J shed 1 base, with 18 bases lying between them. The CDR3 has 17 amino acids. The CDR3 DNA is TGTGCCAGCAGCTCCCCTCCCCGAGGGGTCCGCACAGATACGCAGTATTTT. As protein: CASSSPPRGVRTDTQYF.

In this sample, this clonotype turned up a few times. This chain connects TRBV7-9 to TRBJ2-5; 8 nucleotides line up with TRBD2. Trimming at V came to 4 bases and at J to 1 base, leaving 8 bases not matched to a gene. The CDR3 runs to 16 residues. Germline V CDR1 and CDR2: SEHNR, FQNEAQ (reference sequence). CDR3 region: CASSSPGLGFQETQYF. The CDR3 DNA sequence: TGTGCCAGCAGCTCACCGGGACTAGGGTTCCAAGAGACCCAGTACTTC.

This clonotype was seen more than once but under ten times. This chain links TRBV20-1 with TRBJ2-5; perhaps D is TRBD1 or TRBD2 (5 bases each). Per the germline V gene, CDR1 is DFQATT and CDR2 is SNEGSKA (reference sequence). The CDR3 runs to 18 residues. The V and J ends lost 0 bases and 4 bases respectively, with 24 bases between them. The DNA for the CDR3 is TGCAGTGCTAGAGATTTTCCCTCCCAGGGAGATTTGGGAGAGACCCAGTACTTC. Protein product: CSARDFPSQGDLGETQYF.

This clonotype appeared many times. This chain links TRBV7-9 with TRBJ2-5, with 9 bases identical to TRBD2. J gave up 5 bases and V 6 bases, and 1 base lay outside the gene matches. Germline values: CDR1 SEHNR, CDR2 FQNEAQ (reference sequence). The CDR3 extends over 12 amino acids. CDR3 amino acids: CASRLAGETQYF. In DNA form, the CDR3 reads TGTGCCAGCAGGCTAGCGGGGGAGACCCAGTACTTC.

The CDR3 bases are TGTGCCAGCAGCCCCAGGACTAGCGGAGGGAGCTACGAGCAGTACTTC. This sequence encodes CASSPRTSGGSYEQYF. This chain uses TRBV7-2 with TRBJ2-7; 10 nucleotides line up with TRBD2. Losses at the gene ends were 5 bases for V and 3 bases for J; bases not matched to a gene: 10. The germline gives CDR1 SGHTA, CDR2 FQGNSA. CDR3 size: 16 residues.

The table lists this clonotype with a few counts. CDR3 nucleotide sequence: TGCAGTGCTAGTGGGGGGACAGGGACCAATGAGCAGTTCTTC. Protein sequence: CSASGGTGTNEQFF. The rearrangement links TRBV20-1 to TRBJ2-1; TRBD1 matches 9 bases. The CDR3 length is 14 residues. The germline V gene encodes CDR1 DFQATT and CDR2 SNEGSKA (reference sequence). J lost 6 bases, V lost 3 bases, and 6 bases had no gene match.

This clonotype was seen many times. The rearrangement joins TRBV20-1 to TRBJ2-1; a weak D match, TRBD2 (5 bases). The CDR3 contains 12 residues. V was cut by 5 bases and J by 6 bases, with 11 bases left in between. CDR1 is DFQATT, CDR2 SNEGSKA, per germline (reference sequence). The CDR3 loop reads CSALETTNEQFF. For the CDR3, the DNA is TGCAGTGCTCTTGAGACTACCAATGAGCAGTTCTTC.

V gene TRBV11-2 combines with J gene TRBJ2-3; 10 bases agree with TRBD2. Germline assignment: CDR1 SGHAT and CDR2 FQNNGV. This CDR3 is 17 amino acids long. Unmatched junction bases numbered 12, after V lost 5 bases and J lost 4 bases. The CDR3 DNA reads as TGTGCCAGCAGCCTCAGTCGCACTAGCGGGATTTCAGATACGCAGTATTTT. It codes for CASSLSRTSGISDTQYF.

This clonotype was observed many times. This rearrangement joins TRBV4-3 to TRBJ2-1; 15 bases fit TRBD2. This CDR3 spans 16 amino acids. From germline, CDR1 is LGHNA and CDR2 YSLEER. The J segment lost 6 bases and the V segment lost 5 bases, leaving 5 bases of the junction unmatched. CDR3 in DNA: TGCGCCAGCAGCAGGGGACTAGCGGGAGGACCCAATGAGCAGTTCTTC. Translation: CASSRGLAGGPNEQFF.

The chain employs TRBV7-2 and TRBJ2-3; 8 bases are a match to TRBD2. Germline CDR1 is SGHTA and CDR2 is FQGNSA. Trimming cost V 3 bases and J 2 bases; bases outside gene matches: 4. CDR3 length: 15 residues. CDR3 nucleotides: TGTGCCAGCAGCTTCGGACTAGCCCTCACAGATACGCAGTATTTT. Translation gives CASSFGLALTDTQYF. The complete variable domain, with remaining parts taken from reference TRBV7-2 and TRBJ2-3, reads GAGVSQSPSNKVTEKGKDVELRCDPISGHTALYWYRQSLGQGLEFLIYFQGNSAPDKSGLPSDRFSAERTGGSVSTLTIQRTQQEDSAVYLCASSFGLALTDTQYFGPGTRLTVL.

The chain recombines TRBV6-2 or TRBV6-3 with TRBJ2-2; D is unclear. Deletions cut 9 bases from V and 8 bases from J, with 10 bases between. The germline V gene encodes CDR1 MNHEY and CDR2 SVGEGT. CDR3 size: 11 residues. CDR3 nucleotides: TGTGCCAGTAAGAGTTTTGGGGAGCTGTTTTTT. Its protein is CASKSFGELFF.

The chain employs TRBV19 and TRBJ2-1; the D gene is possibly TRBD2 (5 bases). This CDR3 comprises 14 residues. Trimming cost V 3 bases and J 4 bases, with 10 bases left between them. Germline values: CDR1 LNHDA, CDR2 SQIVND (reference sequence). CDR3 nucleotide sequence: TGTGCCAGTAGTATCGCGCGGGCTTACAATGAGCAGTTCTTC. Translated, it gives CASSIARAYNEQFF.

This clonotype was counted ten times or more. The chain links TRBV29-1 to TRBJ1-5; D call uncertain. V was trimmed by 7 bases and J by 0 bases, leaving 7 bases between them. The V gene's germline CDR1 is SQVTM and CDR2 ANQGSEA. There are 12 residues in the CDR3. The CDR3: CSAQYSNQPQHF. The CDR3, as DNA: TGCAGCGCCCAGTATAGCAATCAGCCCCAGCATTTT.

This clonotype occurred many times. This chain uses TRBV5-1 with TRBJ2-1; the D gene is possibly TRBD2 (5 bases). The V end was cut by 3 bases, the J end by 3 bases, with 10 bases between. This CDR3 has 14 amino acids. The germline CDR1 and CDR2 sequences are SGHRS and YFSETQ. The CDR3: CASSYGLGYNEQFF. The CDR3 DNA reads TGCGCCAGCAGCTATGGACTCGGCTACAATGAGCAGTTCTTC. The entire variable domain, with the rest obtained from reference TRBV5-1 and TRBJ2-1, is as follows: KAGVTQTPRYLIKTRGQQVTLSCSPISGHRSVSWYQQTPGQGLQFLFEYFSETQRNKGNFPGRFSGRQFSNSRSEMNVSTLELGDSALYLCASSYGLGYNEQFFGPGTRLTVL.

The genes are TRBV7-9 and TRBJ2-2; D is undetermined. CDR1 is SEHNR and CDR2 is FQNEAQ in the germline V gene (reference sequence). V gave up 5 bases and J gave up 3 bases, with 13 bases separating them. There are 15 residues in the CDR3. CDR3: CASSRLKDYTGELFF. The CDR3, as DNA: TGTGCCAGCAGCCGACTCAAAGACTACACCGGGGAGCTGTTTTTT.

This chain links TRBV24-1 with TRBJ2-3; tentative D call: TRBD2 (6 bases). CDR3 length: 13 residues. The germline V gene encodes CDR1 KGHDR and CDR2 SFDVKD. V dropped 7 bases and J dropped 6 bases, with 13 bases sitting between them. The CDR3 DNA reads as TGTGCCACCAGGGCTCCCGGGGGTGATACGCAGTATTTT. Amino acid sequence: CATRAPGGDTQYF.

V usage is TRBV20-1 and J usage is TRBJ1-5; no clear D. The CDR3 has 15 amino acids. V lost 1 base and J lost 2, with 12 bases in between. CDR1 is DFQATT, CDR2 SNEGSKA, per germline (reference sequence). DNA of the CDR3: TGCAGTGCTAGAGGTGCTACCGGGGGCAATCAGCCCCAGCATTTT. Protein product: CSARGATGGNQPQHF.